Presented here are 8 T cell receptor beta chains from one specimen sequenced in a study of immune characterization of retroperitoneal liposarcoma. TCRdb re-called the PCR reads through MiXCR, storing one row per CDR3 protein. The sample lists about 10,000 distinct CDR3 sequences, under 35% occurring once. The source material was tumor tissue. The receptors were gathered from a male donor with retroperitoneal liposarcoma.

This clonotype is medium-sized (0.01 to 0.1%) within its sample. This sequence joins TRBV6-1 and TRBJ2-1, with no clear D. With 4 bases removed from V and 0 bases from J, the gap between germline ends came to 16 bases. The germline V gene has CDR1 MNHNS and CDR2 SASEGT. CDR3 length equals 17 residues. For the CDR3, the DNA is TGTGCCAGCAGTGCACGTAGGGCAGTCCACTCCTACAATGAGCAGTTCTTC. It encodes CASSARRAVHSYNEQFF.

V and J are TRBV7-2 and TRBJ2-4; D may match TRBD1 or TRBD2 (5 bases each). Trimming removed 3 bases from V and 0 bases from J, with 27 bases in between. This CDR3 is built from 21 residues. Germline loops: CDR1 SGHTA, CDR2 FQGNSA. For the CDR3, the DNA is TGTGCCAGCAGCTTGGCCCCATGGCAGGGAAAGAGGGGTTTAGCCAAAAACATTCAGTACTTC. Translating gives CASSLAPWQGKRGLAKNIQYF. Variable domain in full (rest from reference TRBV7-2 and TRBJ2-4): GAGVSQSPSNKVTEKGKDVELRCDPISGHTALYWYRQSLGQGLEFLIYFQGNSAPDKSGLPSDRFSAERTGGSVSTLTIQRTQQEDSAVYLCASSLAPWQGKRGLAKNIQYFGAGTRLSVL.

The rearrangement joins TRBV6-5 to TRBJ2-5; 7 bases are a match to TRBD1. The J call is uncertain, as TRBJ2-4 better fits the DNA end. Germline CDR1 and CDR2: MNHEY and SVGAGI. CDR3 length: 17 residues. In DNA, the CDR3 is TGTGCCAGCAGTTACTACTACAGGGGATCGCCCAAAAACATTCAGTACTTC. It encodes CASSYYYRGSPKNIQYF.

Sample share makes this clonotype medium-sized (0.01 to 0.1%). This rearrangement joins TRBV6-1 to TRBJ2-1; D is unclear. With 0 bases removed from V and 10 bases from J, the gap between germline ends came to 13 bases. CDR1 is MNHNS, CDR2 SASEGT, per germline. CDR3 size: 14 residues. The CDR3 sequence: CASSEAWGPHEQFF. Here the CDR3 DNA reads TGTGCCAGCAGTGAAGCGTGGGGTCCCCACGAGCAGTTCTTC.

This clonotype was observed a handful of times. The V call is TRBV7-2, the J call TRBJ2-5; 11 bases fit TRBD2. Germline-derived CDR1 and CDR2 are SGHTA and FQGNSA. V shed 3 bases, J shed 7 bases, and the junction held 4 bases outside the gene matches. This CDR3 is 14 amino acids long. This CDR3 reads CASSFSGGEGTQYF. CDR3 in DNA: TGTGCCAGCAGCTTTAGCGGGGGGGAGGGGACCCAGTACTTC.

This clonotype appeared a single time. The chain is built from TRBV7-2 and TRBJ2-5, with 10 positions matching TRBD2. Germline values: CDR1 SGHTA, CDR2 FQGNSA. The trim removed 5 bases at V and 5 bases at J, leaving 5 bases unmatched. The CDR3 covers 14 residues. The CDR3 DNA follows: TGTGCCAGCAGCCGACTACTAGCGGGGGAGACCCAGTACTTC. This translates into CASSRLLAGETQYF.

This clonotype is labeled as medium-sized. The chain uses TRBV7-6 and TRBJ2-1, with TRBD2 as a possible D gene (6 bases). With the DNA end fitting TRBJ2-7 better, the J assignment may be wrong. CDR1 SGHVS and CDR2 FNYEAQ come from the germline V gene. This CDR3 contains 14 residues. In DNA form, the CDR3 reads TGTGCCAGCACCTTTACCGGGAGTGACAATGAGCAGTACTTC. Protein product: CASTFTGSDNEQYF.

To note about this clonotype: Germline and junction disagree at one end, which may indicate a read error. The chain uses TRBV4-1 and TRBJ2-3; D possibly uses TRBD1 or TRBD2 (5 bases each). CDR3 size: 15 residues. Germline V gene lookup returns CDR1 MGHRA and CDR2 YSYEKL. This chain's CDR3 is CASSQDARGFDTQYF. CDR3 sequence (DNA): TGTGCCAGCAGCCAAGATGCCCGGGGCTTCGATACGCAGTATTTT.